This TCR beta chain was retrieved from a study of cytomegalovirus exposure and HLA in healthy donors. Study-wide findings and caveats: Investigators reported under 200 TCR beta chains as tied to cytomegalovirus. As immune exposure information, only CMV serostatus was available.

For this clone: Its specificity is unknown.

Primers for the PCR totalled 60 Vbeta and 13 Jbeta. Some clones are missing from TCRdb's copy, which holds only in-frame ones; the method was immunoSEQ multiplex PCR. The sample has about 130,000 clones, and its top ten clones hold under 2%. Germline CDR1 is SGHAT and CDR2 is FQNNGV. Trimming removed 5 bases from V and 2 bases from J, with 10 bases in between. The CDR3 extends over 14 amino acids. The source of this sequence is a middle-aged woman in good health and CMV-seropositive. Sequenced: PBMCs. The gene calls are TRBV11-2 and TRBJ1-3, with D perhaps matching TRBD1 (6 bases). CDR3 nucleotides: TGTGCCAGCAGCCCACAGGGAACTGGAAACACCATATATTTT. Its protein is CASSPQGTGNTIYF.